The next 21 T cell receptor beta chains were all read from a single sample in a study of blood T cell repertoires in COVID-19. Clones were sequenced by immunoSEQ multiplex PCR, and TCRdb holds only the in-frame ones, with some missing. This table holds approximately 150,000 clones, roughly 87% found once. The sequenced material came from peripheral blood. Every receptor here comes from a woman between 50 and 59 years old with acute or convalescent COVID-19.

The rearrangement links TRBV7-6 to TRBJ1-4, with 8 bases lining up with TRBD1. Germline V CDR1 and CDR2: SGHVS, FNYEAQ. The J segment lost 7 bases and the V segment lost 2 bases, leaving 6 bases of the junction unmatched. The CDR3 runs 15 residues. As DNA, the CDR3 is TGTGCCAGCAGCTTAACCAGGGGGCTCGGTGAAAAACTGTTTTTT. Translating gives CASSLTRGLGEKLFF.

The rearrangement links TRBV11-2 to TRBJ2-6; a possible D gene is TRBD1 (6 bases). The CDR3 consists of 19 residues. V was clipped by 1 base and J by 0 bases, with 16 bases between them. Germline-derived CDR1 and CDR2 are SGHAT and FQNNGV. In nucleotides, the CDR3 is TGTGCCAGCAGCTTAGTTTTCGGACAGATTGACTCTGGGGCCAACGTCCTGACTTTC. This gives the protein CASSLVFGQIDSGANVLTF.

The rearrangement joins TRBV19 to TRBJ1-1, with D hard to call. CDR1 and CDR2 from the germline V gene are LNHDA and SQIVND (reference sequence). CDR3 length: 13 amino acids. Trimming left V 5 bases short and J 5 bases short, with 12 bases between. The CDR3 DNA reads as TGTGCCAGTAGTCCACGGCAGAGGACTGAAGCTTTCTTT. It specifies CASSPRQRTEAFF. Based on the CDR3 plus reference TRBV19 and TRBJ1-1, the full variable domain is DGGITQSPKYLFRKEGQNVTLSCEQNLNHDAMYWYRQDPGQGLRLIYYSQIVNDFQKGDIAEGYSVSREKKESFPLTVTSAQKNPTAFYLCASSPRQRTEAFFGQGTRLTVV.

The CDR3 DNA is TGTGCCACCAGCAGAGGGCAGGAACCGATTGAAGCTTTCTTT. It translates to CATSRGQEPIEAFF. The chain combines TRBV15 with TRBJ1-1, with D uncertain. The CDR3 spans 14 residues. Germline loops: CDR1 LNHNV, CDR2 YYDKDF (reference sequence). V gave up 1 base and J gave up 7 bases, with 13 bases separating them. Full variable domain (rest looked up from reference TRBV15 and TRBJ1-1): DAMVIQNPRYQVTQFGKPVTLSCSQTLNHNVMYWYQQKSSQAPKLLFHYYDKDFNNEADTPDNFQSRRPNTSFCFLDIRSPGLGDTAMYLCATSRGQEPIEAFFGQGTRLTVV.

This clone was seen more than once but under ten times. This sequence joins TRBV11-2 and TRBJ1-6, with D perhaps TRBD1 (5 bases). Trimming removed 0 bases at V and 6 bases at J, with 12 bases between. The CDR3 has 16 residues. Germline CDR1 SGHAT, CDR2 FQNNGV. The CDR3 DNA sequence: TGTGCCAGCAGCTTAGATCCAGACAGCACTAATTCACCCCTCCACTTT. Translating it yields CASSLDPDSTNSPLHF.

The CDR3 is CASSYTGQTVNQPQHF. The CDR3, as DNA: TGTGCCAGCAGTTACACAGGACAGACCGTCAATCAGCCCCAGCATTTT. The chain couples TRBV6-6 to TRBJ1-5; tentatively, D is TRBD1 (6 bases). The V end was cut by 2 bases, the J end by 3 bases, with 14 bases between. Germline V gives CDR1 MNHNY, CDR2 SVGAGI (reference sequence). The CDR3 is made up of 16 amino acids.

The gene calls are TRBV6-5 and TRBJ1-1, with 10 positions matching TRBD1. The junction had 9 bases not matched to a gene; V was cut back by 10 bases and J by 1 base. This CDR3 region has 15 residues. Germline V gene lookup returns CDR1 MNHEY and CDR2 SVGAGI. CDR3 region: CATQPGQGSNTEAFF. The CDR3 DNA sequence: TGTGCCACCCAACCGGGACAGGGGTCGAACACTGAAGCTTTCTTT.

The J gene is TRBJ2-7, the V gene TRBV18; no reliable D call. Trimming pared 3 bases from V and 3 bases from J, leaving 9 bases between. The CDR3 sequence is 13 residues long. Germline V gives CDR1 KGHSH, CDR2 LQKENI. CDR3 nucleotide sequence: TGTGCCAGCTCACCTTACAGAGACTACGAGCAGTACTTC. It specifies CASSPYRDYEQYF.

CDR3 region: CASSYVIGQGNQPQHF. The CDR3 DNA reads TGTGCCAGCAGTTACGTTATTGGACAGGGGAATCAGCCCCAGCATTTT. The chain couples TRBV6-5 to TRBJ1-5; 9 bases agree with TRBD1. The length of the CDR3 is 16 residues. V was pared by 2 bases and J by 4 bases, with 6 bases of the junction left unmatched. Germline CDR1 MNHEY, CDR2 SVGAGI.

The CDR3 DNA reads as TGCGCCTCTAATACAGGGACGGGCTATGAGCAGTTCTTC. Protein product: CASNTGTGYEQFF. The V and J genes are TRBV5-1 and TRBJ2-1, with D possibly matching TRBD1 (6 bases). The germline gives CDR1 SGHRS, CDR2 YFSETQ. V lost 10 bases to trimming and J lost 8 bases, with 19 bases between them. The CDR3 length is 13 residues.

The chain joins TRBV3-1 (or the pseudogene TRBV3-2) to TRBJ2-2, with D possibly TRBD1 on 6 matching bases. V lost 1 base and J lost 1, with 10 bases in between. Germline CDR1 reads LGHDT; CDR2 reads YNNKEL (reference sequence). This CDR3 has 16 amino acids. The CDR3, as DNA: TGTGCCAGCAGCCAAGGAAAGACAGGGAACACCGGGGAGCTGTTTTTT. Translated: CASSQGKTGNTGELFF.

The V call is TRBV15, the J call TRBJ2-3, with TRBD2 matching over 14 bases. Per the germline V gene, CDR1 is LNHNV and CDR2 is YYDKDF (reference sequence). With V trimmed by 9 bases and J by 4 bases, 9 bases remained unmatched. The CDR3 covers 16 residues. The CDR3 region is CATRGGLAGVADTQYF. The CDR3 nucleotides read TGTGCCACGAGAGGGGGACTAGCGGGAGTGGCAGATACGCAGTATTTT.

The rearrangement links TRBV19 to TRBJ1-4, with TRBD1 matching 8 bases. Trimming at V came to 6 bases and at J to 5 bases, leaving 8 bases not matched to a gene. The CDR3 sequence is 15 residues long. Germline CDR1 is LNHDA and CDR2 is SQIVND (reference sequence). The CDR3 region has the DNA TGTGCCAGTAGCCATGGACAGGGCTGGAATGAAAAACTGTTTTTT. Its translation is CASSHGQGWNEKLFF.

The chain is built from TRBV12-5 and TRBJ2-2, with 8 bases that match TRBD1. Germline V gene data show CDR1 as LGHNT and CDR2 as FRNRAP. This CDR3 comprises 19 residues. V lost 1 base, J lost 3 bases, and 13 bases stayed unmatched. The DNA for the CDR3 is TGTGCTAGTGGTTTGGAAAGGACAGGGTTGAAGGAGGACACCGGGGAGCTGTTTTTT. Residues: CASGLERTGLKEDTGELFF.

V is TRBV5-4 and J is TRBJ2-7, with D unclear. V gave up 0 bases and J gave up 12 bases, with 16 bases separating them. CDR3 length: 13 residues. The germline CDR1 and CDR2 sequences are SGHNT and YYREEE (reference sequence). CDR3: CASSLGPPGPRYF. The CDR3 DNA is TGTGCCAGCAGCTTGGGACCCCCTGGGCCCCGGTACTTC.

The gene calls are TRBV5-4 and TRBJ1-5; D may be TRBD1 (6 bases). The CDR3 consists of 15 residues. V lost 0 bases to trimming and J lost 0 bases, with 7 bases between them. Germline CDR1 is SGHNT and CDR2 is YYREEE (reference sequence). In DNA form, the CDR3 reads TGTGCCAGCAGCTTGGGGACAGATAGCAATCAGCCCCAGCATTTT. Amino acid sequence: CASSLGTDSNQPQHF.

The chain recombines TRBV19 with TRBJ1-6, with 9 bases fitting TRBD1. This CDR3 region has 13 residues. Germline assignment: CDR1 LNHDA and CDR2 SQIVND (reference sequence). Germline trimming cut 7 bases from V and 7 bases from J; bases unmatched to any gene: 2. The CDR3 DNA is TGTGCCAGTATGGGACAGGGAAATTCACCCCTCCACTTT. This encodes CASMGQGNSPLHF.

The rearrangement uses TRBV6-6 and TRBJ2-1; tentative D call: TRBD2 (6 bases). The germline CDR1 and CDR2 sequences are MNHNY and SVGAGI (reference sequence). The CDR3 loop spans 13 amino acids. The germline V and J ends were trimmed by 6 bases and 7 bases, with 13 bases remaining between them. The CDR3 DNA is TGTGCCAGCAGCTCCGGGACTCCAAATGAGCAGTTCTTC. This encodes CASSSGTPNEQFF.

The rearrangement joins TRBV19 to TRBJ1-1; a possible D gene is TRBD1 (5 bases). The CDR3 totals 14 residues. With 7 bases removed from V and 6 bases from J, the gap between germline ends came to 18 bases. Looked up from germline, CDR1 is LNHDA and CDR2 is SQIVND (reference sequence). CDR3 DNA: TGTGCCAGTACCCCGAGGGGCGGGAGCTCTGAAGCTTTCTTT. This gives the protein CASTPRGGSSEAFF. The complete variable domain, with remaining parts taken from reference TRBV19 and TRBJ1-1, reads DGGITQSPKYLFRKEGQNVTLSCEQNLNHDAMYWYRQDPGQGLRLIYYSQIVNDFQKGDIAEGYSVSREKKESFPLTVTSAQKNPTAFYLCASTPRGGSSEAFFGQGTRLTVV.

This clone was seen more than once but under ten times. The chain links TRBV20-1 to TRBJ1-1; D gene unclear. The length of the CDR3 is 12 residues. V lost 3 bases, J lost 1 base, and 6 bases lay in between. The germline gives CDR1 DFQATT, CDR2 SNEGSKA (reference sequence). The CDR3 coding sequence is TGCAGTGCTAGTGACCGGAACACTGAAGCTTTCTTT. Translated: CSASDRNTEAFF.

This chain uses TRBV15 with TRBJ1-4; 7 nucleotides line up with TRBD1. Germline CDR1 reads LNHNV; CDR2 reads YYDKDF (reference sequence). The CDR3 covers 15 residues. V lost 1 base and J lost 5; bases outside the gene matches: 4. CDR3 bases: TGTGCCACCAGCAGAGTAGGGGGCGCGAATGAAAAACTGTTTTTT. Its translation: CATSRVGGANEKLFF.